This T cell receptor beta chain was recorded in a study of T cell responses to AZD1222 COVID-19 vaccine. Study-wide results and limits: Donors were largely white British and mainly female; clonal diversity was possibly underestimated. Repertoires were sampled only after the peak T cell response. Elevations in Spike-specific TCR breadth and depth followed administration of two AZD1222 doses.

Some clones are missing from TCRdb's copy, which holds only in-frame ones; the method was immunoSEQ multiplex PCR. The sample includes some 180,000 clones, roughly 90% of them seen just once. V shed 5 bases, J shed 10 bases, and the junction held 19 bases outside the gene matches. The CDR3 loop spans 16 amino acids. Germline CDR1 and CDR2: SGHAT and FQNNGV. To note about this clone: Its antigen is not identified.

The TCR comes from an adult who received the AZD1222 COVID-19 vaccine. This chain uses TRBV11-2 with TRBJ1-1; 7 nucleotides align to TRBD1. The source material was peripheral blood, sampled 28 days after the second AZD1222 dose. The CDR3 DNA follows: TGTGCCAGCAGCCTGAATGCCTGGGACAGAACAGGAGGAGCTTTCTTT. Encoded protein: CASSLNAWDRTGGAFF.